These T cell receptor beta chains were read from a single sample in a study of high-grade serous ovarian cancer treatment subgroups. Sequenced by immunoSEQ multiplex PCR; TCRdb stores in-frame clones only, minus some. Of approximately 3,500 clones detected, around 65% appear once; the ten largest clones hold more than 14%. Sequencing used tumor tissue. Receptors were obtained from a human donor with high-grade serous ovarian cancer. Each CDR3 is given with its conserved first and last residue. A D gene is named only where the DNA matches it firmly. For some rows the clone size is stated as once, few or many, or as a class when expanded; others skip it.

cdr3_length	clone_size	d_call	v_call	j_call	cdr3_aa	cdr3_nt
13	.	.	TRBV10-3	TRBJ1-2	CASTPGTYYGYTF	TGTGCCAGCACCCCTGGTACTTACTATGGCTACACCTTC
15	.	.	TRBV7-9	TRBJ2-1	CASRSKTEPYNEQFF	TGTGCCAGCAGAAGCAAGACAGAACCTTACAATGAGCAGTTCTTC
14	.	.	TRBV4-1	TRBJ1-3	CASSQEGRGHTIYF	TGCGCCAGCAGCCAAGAAGGCAGGGGACACACCATATATTTT
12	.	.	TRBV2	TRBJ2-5	CASSGGLETQYF	TGTGCCAGCAGTGGGGGGTTGGAGACCCAGTACTTC
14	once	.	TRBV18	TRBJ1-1	CASSPPTPNTEAFF	TGTGCCAGCTCACCACCGACACCGAACACTGAAGCTTTCTTT
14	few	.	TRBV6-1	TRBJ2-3	CASSEPEGADTQYF	TGTGCCAGCAGTGAACCGGAGGGAGCAGATACGCAGTATTTT
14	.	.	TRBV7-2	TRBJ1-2	CASSTGGHNYGYTF	TGTGCCAGCAGCACCGGGGGACATAACTATGGCTACACCTTC
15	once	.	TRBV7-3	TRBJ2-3	CASSLTLRGTDTQYF	TGTGCCAGCAGCTTAACGTTAAGGGGCACAGATACGCAGTATTTT
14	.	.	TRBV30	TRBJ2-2	CAWKPSGEAGELFF	TGTGCCTGGAAGCCCTCGGGGGAGGCCGGGGAGCTGTTTTTT
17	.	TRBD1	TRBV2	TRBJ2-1	CASSESRGQGVIDEQFF	TGTGCCAGCAGTGAATCTCGAGGACAGGGGGTGATCGATGAGCAGTTCTTC
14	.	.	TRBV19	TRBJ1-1	CASSIPGARAEAFF	TGTGCCAGTAGTATACCGGGGGCGCGAGCTGAAGCTTTCTTT
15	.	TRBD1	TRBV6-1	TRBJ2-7	CASSATGTGVVEQYF	TGTGCCAGCAGTGCGACCGGGACAGGGGTCGTCGAGCAGTACTTC
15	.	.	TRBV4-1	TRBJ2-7	CASSQGPSEAYEQYF	TGCGCCAGCAGCCAAGGGCCTAGCGAGGCCTACGAGCAGTACTTC
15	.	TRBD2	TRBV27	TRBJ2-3	CASSPGLADTDTQYF	TGTGCCAGCAGCCCCGGACTAGCGGACACAGATACGCAGTATTTT
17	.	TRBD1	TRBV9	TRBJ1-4	CASSPQVERQGDEKLFF	TGTGCCAGCAGCCCCCAAGTCGAGAGACAGGGGGATGAAAAACTGTTTTTT
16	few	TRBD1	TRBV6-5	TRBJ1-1	CASSYQGQGSRTEAFF	TGTGCCAGCAGTTACCAAGGACAGGGAAGTCGGACTGAAGCTTTCTTT
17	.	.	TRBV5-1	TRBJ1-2	CASSIAGLQIPNYGYTF	TGCGCCAGCAGCATAGCTGGCCTACAAATCCCTAACTATGGCTACACCTTC
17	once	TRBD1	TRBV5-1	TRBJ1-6	CASSTTPAGGDNSPLHF	TGCGCCAGCAGCACTACCCCGGCAGGGGGAGATAATTCACCCCTCCACTTT
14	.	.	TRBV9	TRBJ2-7	CASSVGDITYEQYF	TGTGCCAGCAGCGTAGGTGACATTACCTACGAGCAGTACTTC
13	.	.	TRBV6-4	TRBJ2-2	CASYGSYTGELFF	TGTGCCAGCTATGGGTCCTACACCGGGGAGCTGTTTTTT